This T cell receptor (beta chain) was retrieved from a study of follicular helper T cells after annual influenza vaccination. Noted time point: 2015-2016 season, 7 days after influenza vaccination. Cells are cTfh (non-naive CD4+CXCR5+PD-1+), split by ICOS and CD38 into double-positive or double-negative. Sequencing used immunoSEQ multiplex PCR; TCRdb keeps in-frame clones, though not all of them. The data show around 1,300 clones, about four fifths seen once. By share, this clone counts as large (0.1 to 1%). This clonotype was obtained from an adult who received the influenza vaccine. Material: CXCR5+ CD38+ circulating T follicular helper cells from blood, obtained 7 days after influenza vaccination. As for subset: circulating Tfh, non-naive CD4+CXCR5+PD-1+ (ICOS+CD38+ or ICOS-CD38-).

The CDR3 DNA reads as TGTGCCAGCAGCCCTAGACTCGGAGATACGCAGTATTTT. This sequence encodes CASSPRLGDTQYF. V usage is TRBV2 and J usage is TRBJ2-3; D not certain. Trimming took off 6 bases at V and 5 bases at J, with 12 bases between the two ends. Germline V gives CDR1 SNHLY, CDR2 FYNNEI. The CDR3 totals 13 residues.